This TCR beta chain was recovered during a study of blood T cell repertoires in COVID-19. Per germline, CDR1 KGHSH and CDR2 LQKENI. The CDR3 covers 14 residues. Trimming pared 5 bases from V and 0 bases from J, leaving 11 bases between. The method was immunoSEQ multiplex PCR; TCRdb's version includes in-frame clones alone and lacks a portion of them. The table has roughly 400,000 clones, 88% seen once. The TCR was taken from a woman between 40 and 55 years old with acute COVID-19. V usage is TRBV18 and J usage is TRBJ2-7; possible D gene TRBD1, 6 bases. Sequencing was carried out using PBMCs or T cells enriched from blood (not recorded which). The CDR3 nucleotides are TGTGCCAGCTCAGACGGCAGGGGCTCCTACGAGCAGTACTTC. Protein: CASSDGRGSYEQYF.